One and the same sample provided the 31 T cell receptor beta chains below, sequenced in a study of T cell repertoires in cytomegalovirus infection. The antigens these receptors bind are not known. TCRdb redid the calling of the reads with MiXCR, one entry per CDR3 protein. The data contain 650,000 to 850,000 distinct CDR3 sequences, about 29% of them seen just once; the ten biggest clones take up approximately 14%. The specimen comprised cultured CD8+ T cells from PBMCs, sampled from culture after CMV antigen stimulation. The origin of the receptors is a human donor in good health (CMV status not recorded). Some clones in this sample may be carry-over from other donors' samples.

The CDR3 coding sequence is TGTGCCAGCAGTTTTATGAGGGAACCACCCCCGTGGACCTACGAGCAGTACGTC. It translates to CASSFMREPPPWTYEQYV. The rearrangement links TRBV28 to TRBJ2-7, with a possible D match to TRBD2 (5 bases). CDR1 is MDHEN and CDR2 is SYDVKM in the germline V gene. The CDR3 totals 18 residues. V shed 3 bases and J shed 2 bases, with 23 bases lying between them.

The chain is built from TRBV6-6 and TRBJ2-1, with D tentatively TRBD1 or TRBD2 (5 bases each). CDR1 and CDR2 (germline): MNHNY, SVGAGI (reference sequence). The CDR3 runs 14 residues. V dropped 7 bases and J dropped 7 bases, with 17 bases sitting between them. The CDR3 region has the DNA TGTGCCAGCAAAGATGGGCAGGGAGTGAATGAGCAGTTCTTC. This sequence encodes CASKDGQGVNEQFF.

The chain links TRBV6-2 or TRBV6-3 to TRBJ2-7, with a possible D match to TRBD2 (5 bases). Trimming removed 2 bases from V and 2 bases from J, with 7 bases in between. The CDR3 is 13 residues long. CDR1 and CDR2 (germline): MNHEY, SVGEGT. CDR3: CASSYGETYEQYV. CDR3 nucleotides: TGTGCCAGCAGTTACGGGGAGACCTACGAGCAGTACGTC.

This clonotype came up a few times. The rearrangement joins TRBV12-5 to TRBJ1-4, with 7 bases fitting TRBD1. The CDR3 runs to 19 residues. J gave up 2 bases and V 4 bases, and 16 bases lay outside the gene matches. Germline V gene lookup returns CDR1 LGHNT and CDR2 FRNRAP. The CDR3 nucleotides are TGTGCTAGTGGTTGGGGACAGCTATTAAAAAGCCCGACTAATGAAAAACTGTTTTTT. Encoded protein: CASGWGQLLKSPTNEKLFF.

The V call is TRBV5-4, the J call TRBJ1-1; no reliable D call. Deletions cut 1 base from V and 6 bases from J, with 10 bases between. Per the germline V gene, CDR1 is SGHNT and CDR2 is YYREEE (reference sequence). The CDR3 length is 13 residues. CDR3 coding DNA: TGTGCCAGCAGCTTGTCTCCAAAATCTGAAGCTTTCTTT. It is translated as CASSLSPKSEAFF.

J is TRBJ2-1 and V is TRBV5-4; 10 bases fit TRBD1. The CDR3 is 15 amino acids. Trimming at V came to 4 bases and at J to 10 bases, leaving 11 bases not matched to a gene. CDR1 SGHNT and CDR2 YYREEE come from the germline V gene (reference sequence). CDR3 nucleotides: TGTGCCAGCAGCCCAAGGGACAGGGGCGTAGGAGAGCAGTTCTTC. Protein sequence: CASSPRDRGVGEQFF.

The chain uses TRBV29-1 and TRBJ2-5; TRBD1 might be the D (6 bases). Trimming cost V 0 bases and J 1 base, with 18 bases left between them. The V gene's germline CDR1 is SQVTM and CDR2 ANQGSEA. CDR3 size: 17 residues. CDR3 amino acids: CSVEDLQTGLLQETQYF. CDR3 bases: TGCAGCGTTGAAGATCTGCAGACAGGCCTCCTCCAAGAGACCCAGTACTTC.

This sequence joins TRBV27 and TRBJ2-3; D not certain. The CDR3 consists of 14 residues. The germline V gene has CDR1 MNHEY and CDR2 SMNVEV (reference sequence). V was clipped by 4 bases and J by 2 bases, with 10 bases between them. CDR3: CASSSFDNTDTQYF. The CDR3 DNA follows: TGTGCCAGCAGTTCGTTTGACAACACAGATACGCAGTATTTT.

In this sample, this clonotype turned up many times. The V gene is TRBV4-1, the J gene TRBJ1-6; D is unclear. V lost 3 bases and J 7 bases, leaving 16 bases between the germline ends. Germline-derived CDR1 and CDR2 are MGHRA and YSYEKL. The CDR3 has 16 residues. In DNA, the CDR3 is TGCGCCAGCAGCCAGTCATTGATGGCGGGGAATTCACCCCTCCACTTT. It specifies CASSQSLMAGNSPLHF.

Only a few counts were recorded for this clonotype. The rearrangement links TRBV7-9 to TRBJ2-7; TRBD1 might be the D (5 bases). Deletions cut 8 bases from V and 2 bases from J, with 10 bases between. The germline gives CDR1 SEHNR, CDR2 FQNEAQ (reference sequence). The CDR3 is 12 residues long. The CDR3 DNA reads as TGTGCCAGCTCGGACAAGACCTACGAGCAGTACTTC. This translates into CASSDKTYEQYF.

The rearrangement joins TRBV2 to TRBJ2-3; D perhaps matches TRBD2 (5 bases). The CDR3 runs to 16 residues. The V gene lost 1 base and the J gene lost 5 bases, with 16 bases spanning the gap. Germline V CDR1 and CDR2: SNHLY, FYNNEI. The CDR3 region has the DNA TGTGCCAGCAGTGAAGTCTTCGGGATAGTCCAAGATACGCAGTATTTT. This gives the protein CASSEVFGIVQDTQYF.

In this sample, this clonotype turned up many times. The rearrangement links TRBV11-2 to TRBJ2-2, with 14 bases fitting TRBD2. The CDR3 consists of 17 residues. V lost 5 bases to trimming and J lost 5 bases; unmatched junction nucleotides: 7. Germline V gives CDR1 SGHAT, CDR2 FQNNGV. Here the CDR3 reads CASSQTSGGARTGELFF. The CDR3 DNA reads TGTGCCAGCAGCCAGACTAGCGGGGGGGCGAGGACCGGGGAGCTGTTTTTT.

The chain joins TRBV24-1 to TRBJ2-2; D is unresolved. In germline, CDR1 is KGHDR, CDR2 SFDVKD. V lost 3 bases and J 7 bases, leaving 8 bases between the germline ends. This CDR3 comprises 13 residues. The CDR3 DNA is TGTGCCACCAGTGATGTAGTAGGCGGGGAGCTGTTTTTT. Translating gives CATSDVVGGELFF.

The chain joins TRBV12-5 to TRBJ2-1, with D maybe TRBD2 (5 bases). The CDR3 is 14 residues long. Germline V gives CDR1 LGHNT, CDR2 FRNRAP. The V end lost 3 bases, the J end lost 5 bases, and 11 bases lay between the germline ends. The CDR3 loop reads CASGFGAANNEQFF. CDR3 coding DNA: TGTGCTAGTGGTTTCGGAGCGGCGAACAATGAGCAGTTCTTC.

This clonotype was counted once. V gene TRBV5-6 combines with J gene TRBJ1-6, with D uncertain. Trimming shortened V by 1 base and J by 1 base, and 3 bases separated the two germline ends. Germline lookup yields CDR1 SGHDT and CDR2 YYEEEE. CDR3 length: 14 amino acids. Here the CDR3 DNA reads TGTGCCAGCAGCTTGTTTTCCTATAATTCACCCCTCCACTTT. Its translation: CASSLFSYNSPLHF.

A few counts support this clonotype. The chain joins TRBV27 to TRBJ2-3, with a weak D call TRBD2 (6 bases). The CDR3 extends over 16 amino acids. Trimming shortened V by 1 base and J by 1 base, and 12 bases separated the two germline ends. Germline-derived CDR1 and CDR2 are MNHEY and SMNVEV (reference sequence). The CDR3 protein is CASSLFGGAGTDTQYF. In DNA form, the CDR3 reads TGTGCCAGCAGTTTATTCGGAGGGGCCGGCACAGATACGCAGTATTTT.

Only a few counts were recorded for this clonotype. This chain uses TRBV7-9 with TRBJ2-5, with D perhaps TRBD1 (5 bases). Trimming shortened V by 4 bases and J by 8 bases, and 17 bases separated the two germline ends. This CDR3 region has 14 residues. Germline lookup yields CDR1 SEHNR and CDR2 FQNEAQ (reference sequence). CDR3 nucleotides: TGTGCCAGCAGCTCCCTTGTTGGGGCAAATACCCAGTACTTC. Translated, it gives CASSSLVGANTQYF. Looking up the rest from reference TRBV7-9 and TRBJ2-5 gives the full variable domain: DTGVSQNPRHKITKRGQNVTFRCDPISEHNRLYWYRQTLGQGPEFLTYFQNEAQLEKSRLLSDRFSAERPKGSFSTLEIQRTEQGDSAMYLCASSSLVGANTQYFGPGTRLLVL.

This clonotype has ten or more counts. V usage is TRBV28 and J usage is TRBJ2-1; TRBD1 is a possible D gene (5 bases). V lost 5 bases to trimming and J lost 4 bases, with 18 bases between them. Germline CDR1 and CDR2: MDHEN and SYDVKM. The CDR3 totals 16 residues. For the CDR3, the DNA is TGTGCCAGCAGTCAACAACAGTTGCAGGGATACAATGAGCAGTTCTTC. This translates into CASSQQQLQGYNEQFF.

This clonotype was seen ten or more times. The gene calls are TRBV12-3 or TRBV12-4 and TRBJ1-2; 10 positions match TRBD1. Trimming removed 5 bases from V and 4 bases from J; junction bases left unmatched: 7. The CDR3 is made up of 15 amino acids. CDR3 nucleotides: TGTGCCAGCAGTCCCGACTGGACAGGGGGCTATGGCTACACCTTC. Residues: CASSPDWTGGYGYTF.

This clonotype was picked up many times. V usage is TRBV7-2 and J usage is TRBJ2-3; D call uncertain. Germline-derived CDR1 and CDR2 are SGHTA and FQGNSA. V was clipped by 1 base and J by 6 bases, with 5 bases between them. The CDR3 sequence is 12 residues long. CDR3 DNA sequence: TGTGCCAGCAGCTTAGTGTACGATACGCAGTATTTT. Its protein is CASSLVYDTQYF.

This chain connects TRBV10-3 to TRBJ1-1; TRBD1 might be the D (5 bases). From germline, CDR1 is ENHRY and CDR2 SYGVKD. The length of the CDR3 is 15 residues. Trimming took off 2 bases at V and 1 base at J, with 11 bases between the two ends. The CDR3 loop is CAISEPRGGNTEAFF. DNA of the CDR3: TGTGCCATCAGTGAGCCGAGGGGAGGGAACACTGAAGCTTTCTTT.

J is TRBJ1-4 and V is TRBV25-1; D remains unclear. CDR1 and CDR2 (germline): MGHDK, SYGVNS. Trimming took 1 base from V and 5 from J, leaving 11 bases between them. The CDR3 contains 15 residues. In nucleotides, the CDR3 is TGTGCCAGCAGTGAATCTAACAGAAAGAATGAAAAACTGTTTTTT. It yields the protein CASSESNRKNEKLFF.

The chain has TRBV29-1 and TRBJ2-1; 7 bases match TRBD2. The CDR3 is made up of 14 amino acids. Germline V lookup: CDR1 SQVTM, CDR2 ANQGSEA. V dropped 6 bases and J dropped 0; count of bases not matched to a gene: 5. CDR3 in amino acids: CSVRGGSSYNEQFF. CDR3 coding DNA: TGCAGCGTCCGCGGGGGTTCCTCCTACAATGAGCAGTTCTTC.

This clonotype has just a few counts. The V and J genes are TRBV11-2 and TRBJ2-1, with D unresolved. Trimming took off 2 bases at V and 5 bases at J, with 7 bases between the two ends. The CDR3 totals 13 residues. Germline V lookup: CDR1 SGHAT, CDR2 FQNNGV. CDR3 sequence: CASSLRLDNEQFF. CDR3 sequence (DNA): TGTGCCAGCAGCTTAAGGTTGGACAATGAGCAGTTCTTC. The full variable domain, completed using reference TRBV11-2 and TRBJ2-1, is EAGVAQSPRYKIIEKRQSVAFWCNPISGHATLYWYQQILGQGPKLLIQFQNNGVVDDSQLPKDRFSAERLKGVDSTLKIQPAKLEDSAVYLCASSLRLDNEQFFGPGTRLTVL.

The genes are TRBV6-2 or TRBV6-3 and TRBJ2-5; D is undetermined. Germline values: CDR1 MNHEY, CDR2 SVGEGT. This CDR3 region has 16 residues. V was clipped by 1 base and J by 3 bases, with 15 bases between them. The CDR3 DNA is TGTGCCAGCAGTTACTTCCCCGCGGACGTAGAAGAGACCCAGTACTTC. Its translation is CASSYFPADVEETQYF.

This clonotype was seen many times. V usage is TRBV7-6 and J usage is TRBJ2-1; the match to TRBD1 covers 7 bases. Trimming removed 5 bases from V and 3 bases from J; junction bases left unmatched: 4. CDR1 is SGHVS and CDR2 is FNYEAQ in the germline V gene. This CDR3 is built from 14 residues. The CDR3 DNA reads as TGTGCCAGCAGCCTAGGGACAGACTACAATGAGCAGTTCTTC. Translating it yields CASSLGTDYNEQFF.

This CDR3 is CASSDKILTYNEQFF. Here the CDR3 DNA reads TGTGCCAGCAGTGACAAAATCCTAACCTACAATGAGCAGTTCTTC. This chain links TRBV25-1 with TRBJ2-1; no definite D call. Germline V gene lookup returns CDR1 MGHDK and CDR2 SYGVNS. Trimming cost V 3 bases and J 2 bases, with 11 bases left between them. This CDR3 contains 15 residues.

This clonotype has a count of ten or more. This chain connects TRBV7-6 to TRBJ2-6; the D gene is possibly TRBD1 (5 bases). The CDR3 is 18 residues long. Germline V gene lookup returns CDR1 SGHVS and CDR2 FNYEAQ. Trimming shortened V by 8 bases and J by 0 bases, and 20 bases separated the two germline ends. The CDR3 reads CASLKGSPVSSGANVLTF. The CDR3, as DNA: TGTGCCAGCCTCAAGGGGTCGCCTGTAAGCTCTGGGGCCAACGTCCTGACTTTC.

The rearrangement joins TRBV4-3 to TRBJ2-1; 8 bases match TRBD2. The CDR3 sequence is 17 residues long. The V gene's germline CDR1 is LGHNA and CDR2 YSLEER. Trimming removed 0 bases from V and 4 bases from J; junction bases left unmatched: 8. The chain's CDR3 is CASSQEDGAGAYNEQFF. In DNA, the CDR3 is TGCGCCAGCAGCCAAGAGGACGGAGCGGGGGCTTACAATGAGCAGTTCTTC.

This clonotype appeared many times. The J gene is TRBJ2-2, the V gene TRBV7-8; 10 bases agree with TRBD2. The CDR3 loop spans 20 amino acids. After removal of 3 bases from V and 2 bases from J, the junction contained 15 bases not matched to a gene. Germline V lookup: CDR1 SGHVS, CDR2 FQNEAQ. The chain's CDR3 is CASSFLGVAGGRINTGELFF. The CDR3 nucleotides are TGTGCCAGCAGCTTCTTGGGGGTAGCGGGGGGCCGAATAAACACCGGGGAGCTGTTTTTT.

The chain has TRBV18 and TRBJ2-1; D is unresolved. Trimming cost V 8 bases and J 3 bases, with 5 bases left between them. CDR1 is KGHSH and CDR2 is LQKENI in the germline V gene. CDR3 length equals 11 residues. CDR3 coding DNA: TGTGCCAGCAGACACTACAATGAGCAGTTCTTC. Its protein is CASRHYNEQFF. The full variable domain, in which reference TRBV18 and TRBJ2-1 provide the parts outside the CDR3, is NAGVMQNPRHLVRRRGQEARLRCSPMKGHSHVYWYRQLPEEGLKFMVYLQKENIIDESGMPKERFSAEFPKEGPSILRIQQVVRGDSAAYFCASRHYNEQFFGPGTRLTVL.